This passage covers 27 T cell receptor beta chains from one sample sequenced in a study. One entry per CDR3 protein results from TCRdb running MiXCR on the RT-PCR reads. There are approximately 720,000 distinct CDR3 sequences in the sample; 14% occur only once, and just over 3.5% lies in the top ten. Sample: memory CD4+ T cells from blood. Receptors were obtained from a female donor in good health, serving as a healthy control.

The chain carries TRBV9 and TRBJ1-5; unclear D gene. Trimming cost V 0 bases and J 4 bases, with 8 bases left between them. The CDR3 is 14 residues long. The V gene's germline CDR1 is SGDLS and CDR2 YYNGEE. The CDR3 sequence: CASSVEAGNQPQHF. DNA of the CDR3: TGTGCCAGCAGCGTAGAAGCGGGGAATCAGCCCCAGCATTTT. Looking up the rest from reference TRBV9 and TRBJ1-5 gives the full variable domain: DSGVTQTPKHLITATGQRVTLRCSPRSGDLSVYWYQQSLDQGLQFLIQYYNGEERAKGNILERFSAQQFPDLHSELNLSSLELGDSALYFCASSVEAGNQPQHFGDGTRLSIL.

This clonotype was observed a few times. The CDR3 DNA reads TGTGCCAGCTCACAAGCCCACAGCGACATGAACACTGAAGCTTTCTTT. Translated, it gives CASSQAHSDMNTEAFF. This sequence joins TRBV18 and TRBJ1-1; D is ambiguous. Germline V CDR1 and CDR2: KGHSH, LQKENI. V was shortened by 4 bases and J by 0 bases, with 15 bases between the two germline ends. The CDR3 runs to 16 residues. Full variable domain (missing parts from reference TRBV18 and TRBJ1-1): NAGVMQNPRHLVRRRGQEARLRCSPMKGHSHVYWYRQLPEEGLKFMVYLQKENIIDESGMPKERFSAEFPKEGPSILRIQQVVRGDSAAYFCASSQAHSDMNTEAFFGQGTRLTVV.

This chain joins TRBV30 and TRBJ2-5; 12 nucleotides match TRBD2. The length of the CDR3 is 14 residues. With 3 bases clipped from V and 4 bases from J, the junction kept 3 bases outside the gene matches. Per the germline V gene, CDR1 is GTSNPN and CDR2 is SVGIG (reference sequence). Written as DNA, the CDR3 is TGTGCCTGGAGCCCACTAGCGGGGGGAGAGACCCAGTACTTC. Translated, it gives CAWSPLAGGETQYF.

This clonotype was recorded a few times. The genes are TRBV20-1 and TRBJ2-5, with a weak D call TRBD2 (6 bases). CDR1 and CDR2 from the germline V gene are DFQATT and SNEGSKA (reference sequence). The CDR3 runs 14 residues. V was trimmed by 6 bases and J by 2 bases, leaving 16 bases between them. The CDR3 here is CSASTGTLQETQYF. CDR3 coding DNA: TGCAGTGCCAGTACCGGGACTTTACAAGAGACCCAGTACTTC.

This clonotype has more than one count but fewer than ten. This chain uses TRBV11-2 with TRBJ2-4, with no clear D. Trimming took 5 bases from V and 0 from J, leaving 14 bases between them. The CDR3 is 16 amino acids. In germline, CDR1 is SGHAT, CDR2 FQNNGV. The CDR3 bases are TGTGCCAGCAGCCCAACAGATACCTTAGCCAAAAACATTCAGTACTTC. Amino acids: CASSPTDTLAKNIQYF.

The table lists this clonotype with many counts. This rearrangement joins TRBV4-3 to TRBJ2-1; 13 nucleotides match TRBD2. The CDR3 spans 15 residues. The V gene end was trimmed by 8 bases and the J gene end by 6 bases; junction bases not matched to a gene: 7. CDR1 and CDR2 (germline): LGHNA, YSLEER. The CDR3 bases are TGCGCCAGCTCGCCCGGACTAGCGGGAGCCAATGAGCAGTTCTTC. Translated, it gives CASSPGLAGANEQFF.

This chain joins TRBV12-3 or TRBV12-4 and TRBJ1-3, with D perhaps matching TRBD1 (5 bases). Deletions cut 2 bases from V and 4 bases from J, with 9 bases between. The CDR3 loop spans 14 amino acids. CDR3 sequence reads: CASSLFRAGNTIYF. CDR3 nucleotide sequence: TGTGCCAGCAGTTTATTCAGGGCGGGAAACACCATATATTTT.

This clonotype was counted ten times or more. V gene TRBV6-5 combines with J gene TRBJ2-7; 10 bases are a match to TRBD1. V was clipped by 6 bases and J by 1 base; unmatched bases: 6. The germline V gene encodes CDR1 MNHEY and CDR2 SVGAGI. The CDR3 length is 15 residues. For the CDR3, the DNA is TGTGCCAGCAGCTTCCGGGACAGGGGATCCTACGAGCAGTACTTC. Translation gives CASSFRDRGSYEQYF.

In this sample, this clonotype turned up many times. CDR3 sequence (DNA): TGTGCCAGCAGTTTAGAGAGGGGGCGCATGAGTGAGCAGTTCTTC. As protein: CASSLERGRMSEQFF. V usage is TRBV12-3 or TRBV12-4 and J usage is TRBJ2-1, with TRBD1 identical over 7 bases. V was clipped by 1 base and J by 9 bases; unmatched bases: 9. CDR3 length equals 15 residues.

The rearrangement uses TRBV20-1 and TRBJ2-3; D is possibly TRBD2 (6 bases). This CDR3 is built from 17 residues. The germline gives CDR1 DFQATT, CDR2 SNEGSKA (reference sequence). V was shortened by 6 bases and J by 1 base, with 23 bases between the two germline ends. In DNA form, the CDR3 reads TGCAGTGCCCCGGCCGGAGGGGCCTTGACCCGCACAGATACGCAGTATTTT. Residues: CSAPAGGALTRTDTQYF.

CDR3 protein: CASSPFSGETQYF. The CDR3 nucleotides are TGCGCCAGCAGCCCCTTTTCAGGGGAGACCCAGTACTTC. The rearrangement joins TRBV5-1 to TRBJ2-5; maybe TRBD1 (5 bases). CDR1 SGHRS and CDR2 YFSETQ come from the germline V gene. The CDR3 contains 13 residues. The V gene lost 4 bases and the J gene lost 5 bases, with 12 bases spanning the gap.

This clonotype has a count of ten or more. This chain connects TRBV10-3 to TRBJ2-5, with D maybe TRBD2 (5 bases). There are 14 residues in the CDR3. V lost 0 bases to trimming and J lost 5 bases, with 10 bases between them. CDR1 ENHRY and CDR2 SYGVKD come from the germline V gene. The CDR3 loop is CAISESGPGETQYF. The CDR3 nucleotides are TGTGCCATCAGTGAGTCCGGCCCGGGGGAGACCCAGTACTTC.

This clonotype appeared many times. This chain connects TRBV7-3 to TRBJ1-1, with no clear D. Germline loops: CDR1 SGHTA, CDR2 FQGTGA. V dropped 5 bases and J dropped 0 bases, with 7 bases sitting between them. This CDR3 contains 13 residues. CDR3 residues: CASSRNMNTEAFF. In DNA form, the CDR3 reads TGTGCCAGCAGCCGGAACATGAACACTGAAGCTTTCTTT.

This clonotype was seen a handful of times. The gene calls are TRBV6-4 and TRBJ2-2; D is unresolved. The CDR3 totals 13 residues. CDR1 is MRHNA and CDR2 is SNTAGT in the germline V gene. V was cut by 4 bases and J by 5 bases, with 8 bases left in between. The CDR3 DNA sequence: TGTGCCAGCAGTGCACAGAGGACCGGGGAGCTGTTTTTT. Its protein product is CASSAQRTGELFF.

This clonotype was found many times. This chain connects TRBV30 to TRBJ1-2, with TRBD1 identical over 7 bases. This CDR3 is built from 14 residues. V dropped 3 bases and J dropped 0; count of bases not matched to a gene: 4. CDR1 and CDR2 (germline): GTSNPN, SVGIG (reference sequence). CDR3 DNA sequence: TGTGCCTGGAGGGGACAGACCGCTAACTATGGCTACACCTTC. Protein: CAWRGQTANYGYTF.

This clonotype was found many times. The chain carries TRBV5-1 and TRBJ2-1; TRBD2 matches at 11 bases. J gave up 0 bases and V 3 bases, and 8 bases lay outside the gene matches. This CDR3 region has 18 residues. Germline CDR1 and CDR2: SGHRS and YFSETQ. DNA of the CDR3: TGCGCCAGCAGCTCCCCCGGGACTAGCGGTTACTCCTACAATGAGCAGTTCTTC. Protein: CASSSPGTSGYSYNEQFF. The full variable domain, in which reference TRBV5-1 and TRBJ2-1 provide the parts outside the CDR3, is KAGVTQTPRYLIKTRGQQVTLSCSPISGHRSVSWYQQTPGQGLQFLFEYFSETQRNKGNFPGRFSGRQFSNSRSEMNVSTLELGDSALYLCASSSPGTSGYSYNEQFFGPGTRLTVL.

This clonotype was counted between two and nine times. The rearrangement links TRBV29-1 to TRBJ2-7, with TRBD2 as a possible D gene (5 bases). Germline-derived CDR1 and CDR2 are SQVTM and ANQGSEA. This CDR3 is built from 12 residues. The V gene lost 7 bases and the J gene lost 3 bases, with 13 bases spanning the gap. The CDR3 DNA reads TGCAGCGCCCGGTCTGGAGGCTACGAGCAGTACTTC. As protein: CSARSGGYEQYF.

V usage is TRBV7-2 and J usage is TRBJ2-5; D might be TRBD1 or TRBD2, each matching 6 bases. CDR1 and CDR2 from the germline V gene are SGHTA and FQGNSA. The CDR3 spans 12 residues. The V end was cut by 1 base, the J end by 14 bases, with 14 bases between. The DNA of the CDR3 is TGTGCCAGCAGCTTAGATAGGGGGGCTAGTTACTTC. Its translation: CASSLDRGASYF.

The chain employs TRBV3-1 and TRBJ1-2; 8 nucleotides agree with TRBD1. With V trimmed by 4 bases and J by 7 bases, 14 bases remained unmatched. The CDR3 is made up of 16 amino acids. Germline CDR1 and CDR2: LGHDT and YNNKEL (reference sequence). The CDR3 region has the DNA TGTGCCAGCAGCCCCAACCCCGGACAGGGATCACCTGGCTACACCTTC. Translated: CASSPNPGQGSPGYTF.

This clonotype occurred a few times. CDR3 region: CATSEPQGDQPQHF. In DNA form, the CDR3 reads TGTGCCACCAGTGAACCACAGGGGGATCAGCCCCAGCATTTT. The V gene is TRBV24-1, the J gene TRBJ1-5; 8 nucleotides align to TRBD1. The germline gives CDR1 KGHDR, CDR2 SFDVKD. CDR3 length: 14 residues. V lost 4 bases, J lost 5 bases, and 3 bases stayed unmatched.

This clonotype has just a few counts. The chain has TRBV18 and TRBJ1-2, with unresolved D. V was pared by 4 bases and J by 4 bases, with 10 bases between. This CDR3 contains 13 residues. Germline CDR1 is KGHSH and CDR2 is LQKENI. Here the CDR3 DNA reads TGTGCCAGCTCACAGGACGGAATCTATGGCTACACCTTC. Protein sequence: CASSQDGIYGYTF.

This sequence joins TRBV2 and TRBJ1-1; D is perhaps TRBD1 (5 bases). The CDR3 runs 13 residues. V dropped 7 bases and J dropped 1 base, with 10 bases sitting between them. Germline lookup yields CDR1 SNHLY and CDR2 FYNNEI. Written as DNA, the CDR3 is TGTGCCAGCATGTGGGGGGGGAACACTGAAGCTTTCTTT. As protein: CASMWGGNTEAFF.

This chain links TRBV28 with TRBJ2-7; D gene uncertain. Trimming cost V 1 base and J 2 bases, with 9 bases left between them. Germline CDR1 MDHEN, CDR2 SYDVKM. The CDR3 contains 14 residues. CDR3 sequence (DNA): TGTGCCAGCAGTTTATCGACTCTTACCTACGAGCAGTACTTC. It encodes CASSLSTLTYEQYF.

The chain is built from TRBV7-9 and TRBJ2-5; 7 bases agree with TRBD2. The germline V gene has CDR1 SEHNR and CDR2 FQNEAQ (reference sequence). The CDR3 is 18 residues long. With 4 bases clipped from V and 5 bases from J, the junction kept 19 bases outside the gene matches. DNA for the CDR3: TGTGCCAGCAGCTCCCCCTTCGGGCTAGCGGTGGGTAGTGAGACCCAGTACTTC. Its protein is CASSSPFGLAVGSETQYF.

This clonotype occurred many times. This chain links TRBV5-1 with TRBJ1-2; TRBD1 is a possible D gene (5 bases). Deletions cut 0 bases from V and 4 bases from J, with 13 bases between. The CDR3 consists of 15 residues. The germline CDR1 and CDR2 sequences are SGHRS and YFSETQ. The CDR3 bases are TGCGCCAGCAGCTTGGCAAGGGGCAGCGGCTATGGCTACACCTTC. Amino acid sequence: CASSLARGSGYGYTF. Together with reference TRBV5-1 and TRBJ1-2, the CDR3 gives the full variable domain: KAGVTQTPRYLIKTRGQQVTLSCSPISGHRSVSWYQQTPGQGLQFLFEYFSETQRNKGNFPGRFSGRQFSNSRSEMNVSTLELGDSALYLCASSLARGSGYGYTFGSGTRLTVV.

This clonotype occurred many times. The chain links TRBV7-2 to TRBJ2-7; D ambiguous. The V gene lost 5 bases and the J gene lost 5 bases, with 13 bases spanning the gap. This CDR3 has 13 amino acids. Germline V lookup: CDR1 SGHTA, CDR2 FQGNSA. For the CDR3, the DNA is TGTGCCAGCAGCATGACGGGCCTAAACGAGCAGTACTTC. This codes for CASSMTGLNEQYF.

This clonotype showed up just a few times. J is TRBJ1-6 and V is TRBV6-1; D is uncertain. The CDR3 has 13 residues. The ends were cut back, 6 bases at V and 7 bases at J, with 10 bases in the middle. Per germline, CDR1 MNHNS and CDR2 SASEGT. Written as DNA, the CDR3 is TGTGCCAGCAGAGACACGGGCAATTCACCCCTCCACTTT. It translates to CASRDTGNSPLHF.